The sequence of this TCR beta chain was determined in a study of T cell repertoires in cytomegalovirus infection. A note on this clonotype: The antigen is not known.

Study observations and caveats: The study identified carriers of CMV plus the relevant HLA from cumulative public TCR beta family frequency.

TCRdb reprocessed the reads with MiXCR, giving one entry per CDR3 protein. The data show roughly 570,000 distinct CDR3 sequences, 40% seen once. The sample was cultured PBMCs, taken from culture after CMV antigen stimulation. The clonotype originates from a human donor in good health (CMV status not recorded). Some clones in this sample may be carry-over from other donors' samples.

CDR3 DNA sequence: TGTGCCAGCAGCCCGGGACAGGGGTCCTTCACTGAAGCTTTCTTT. It translates to CASSPGQGSFTEAFF. The rearrangement joins TRBV5-6 to TRBJ1-1, with 10 positions matching TRBD1. CDR3 length: 15 amino acids. Germline assignment: CDR1 SGHDT and CDR2 YYEEEE. With V trimmed by 4 bases and J by 4 bases, 7 bases remained unmatched. Looking up the rest from reference TRBV5-6 and TRBJ1-1 gives the full variable domain: DAGVTQSPTHLIKTRGQQVTLRCSPKSGHDTVSWYQQALGQGPQFIFQYYEEEERQRGNFPDRFSGHQFPNYSSELNVNALLLGDSALYLCASSPGQGSFTEAFFGQGTRLTVV.